A selection of T cell receptor beta chains follows, all from one sample in a study of shared clonotypes between healthy human individuals. This table comes from immunoSEQ multiplex PCR, and its TCRdb copy is limited to in-frame clones, with some not included. Of 2 million or so clones listed, about 94% are singletons. Sequencing was carried out using naive CD8+ T cells sorted from blood. The receptor source for this set is a man between 18 and 35 years old in good health. CDR3s include the opening cysteine and the closing phenylalanine or tryptophan. Fields, in order: clone size, D gene, J gene, V gene, CDR3 protein, CDR3 DNA. D genes are given only for firm matches. Clone size is not always given. Where it is, it says once, few, many or a class for expanded clones.

clone size: .; D gene: TRBD1; J gene: TRBJ2-7; V gene: TRBV19; CDR3 protein: CASSQPGTGGPEQYF; CDR3 DNA: TGTGCCAGTAGCCAACCCGGGACAGGGGGTCCCGAGCAGTACTTC
clone size: .; D gene: .; J gene: TRBJ2-7; V gene: TRBV7-6; CDR3 protein: CASSLDGGQGYEQYF; CDR3 DNA: TGTGCCAGCAGCTTAGATGGGGGCCAGGGTTACGAGCAGTACTTC
clone size: .; D gene: TRBD1; J gene: TRBJ1-2; V gene: TRBV5-1; CDR3 protein: CASSPTPRTGGSYGYTF; CDR3 DNA: TGCGCCAGCAGCCCCACCCCCCGGACAGGGGGCAGCTATGGCTACACCTTC
clone size: .; D gene: TRBD1; J gene: TRBJ1-5; V gene: TRBV5-4; CDR3 protein: CASSPGQGFNQPQHF; CDR3 DNA: TGTGCCAGCAGCCCGGGACAGGGGTTCAATCAGCCCCAGCATTTT
clone size: .; D gene: TRBD1; J gene: TRBJ2-3; V gene: TRBV5-1; CDR3 protein: CASSPRQGVPDTQYF; CDR3 DNA: TGCGCCAGCAGCCCACGACAGGGGGTCCCAGATACGCAGTATTTT
clone size: .; D gene: TRBD1; J gene: TRBJ1-4; V gene: TRBV30; CDR3 protein: CAWSVLGTGDITTNEKLFF; CDR3 DNA: TGTGCCTGGAGTGTACTCGGGACAGGGGACATAACAACTAATGAAAAACTGTTTTTT
clone size: .; D gene: .; J gene: TRBJ2-7; V gene: TRBV27; CDR3 protein: CASSLSAQGPPSYEQYF; CDR3 DNA: TGTGCCAGCAGTTTATCGGCCCAGGGGCCTCCCTCCTACGAGCAGTACTTC
clone size: .; D gene: .; J gene: TRBJ1-2; V gene: TRBV27; CDR3 protein: CASRPLGARNDGYTF; CDR3 DNA: TGTGCCAGCAGGCCATTGGGGGCCAGGAATGATGGCTACACCTTC
clone size: .; D gene: .; J gene: TRBJ2-7; V gene: TRBV4-1; CDR3 protein: CASSQVEGQGRREQYF; CDR3 DNA: TGCGCCAGCAGCCAAGTGGAGGGGCAGGGCCGTCGCGAGCAGTACTTC
clone size: few; D gene: .; J gene: TRBJ1-1; V gene: TRBV7-9; CDR3 protein: CASSGARTFRTEAFF; CDR3 DNA: TGTGCCAGCAGCGGGGCCAGAACTTTTAGGACTGAAGCTTTCTTT
clone size: .; D gene: TRBD2; J gene: TRBJ2-7; V gene: TRBV7-9; CDR3 protein: CASSFPSGRYSYEQYF; CDR3 DNA: TGTGCCAGCAGCTTTCCTAGCGGGAGGTACTCCTACGAGCAGTACTTC
clone size: .; D gene: TRBD2; J gene: TRBJ2-7; V gene: TRBV5-4; CDR3 protein: CASSTDLGTSVHEQYF; CDR3 DNA: TGTGCCAGCAGCACAGACTTAGGGACTAGCGTCCACGAGCAGTACTTC
clone size: .; D gene: .; J gene: TRBJ2-1; V gene: TRBV6-1; CDR3 protein: CASSVYLAPNNEQFF; CDR3 DNA: TGTGCCAGCAGTGTTTACCTAGCACCCAACAATGAGCAGTTCTTC
clone size: .; D gene: TRBD1; J gene: TRBJ1-6; V gene: TRBV5-1; CDR3 protein: CASTDRVSSNSPLHF; CDR3 DNA: TGCGCCAGCACGGACAGGGTTTCGTCTAATTCACCCCTCCACTTT
clone size: .; D gene: .; J gene: TRBJ1-2; V gene: TRBV28; CDR3 protein: CASSFPTQGPYGYTF; CDR3 DNA: TGTGCCAGCAGTTTCCCCACGCAGGGTCCCTATGGCTACACCTTC
clone size: .; D gene: .; J gene: TRBJ1-5; V gene: TRBV7-6; CDR3 protein: CASSLSSGVGSNQPQHF; CDR3 DNA: TGTGCCAGCAGCTTATCGTCAGGGGTAGGCAGCAATCAGCCCCAGCATTTT
clone size: .; D gene: .; J gene: TRBJ1-1; V gene: TRBV11-2; CDR3 protein: CASSLDPGVEAFF; CDR3 DNA: TGTGCCAGCAGCTTAGATCCGGGGGTTGAAGCTTTCTTT
clone size: .; D gene: TRBD2; J gene: TRBJ2-1; V gene: TRBV29-1; CDR3 protein: CTRCGLAEYNEQFF; CDR3 DNA: TGCACCCGGTGTGGTCTAGCGGAATACAATGAGCAGTTCTTC
clone size: .; D gene: .; J gene: TRBJ1-5; V gene: TRBV27; CDR3 protein: CASSPSGYQPQHF; CDR3 DNA: TGTGCCAGCAGTCCTTCGGGGTATCAGCCCCAGCATTTT
clone size: .; D gene: .; J gene: TRBJ1-6; V gene: TRBV25-1; CDR3 protein: CASSEFAGLNSPLHF; CDR3 DNA: TGTGCCAGCAGTGAATTCGCAGGGTTAAATTCACCCCTCCACTTT
clone size: .; D gene: .; J gene: TRBJ2-7; V gene: TRBV27; CDR3 protein: CASSLGPYSGQYF; CDR3 DNA: TGTGCCAGCAGTTTGGGACCTTATTCGGGGCAGTACTTC
clone size: .; D gene: TRBD1; J gene: TRBJ2-5; V gene: TRBV11-2; CDR3 protein: CASSPGQGLETQYF; CDR3 DNA: TGTGCCAGCAGCCCTGGACAGGGATTGGAGACCCAGTACTTC
clone size: .; D gene: TRBD1; J gene: TRBJ1-1; V gene: TRBV27; CDR3 protein: CASSPSQGEVNTEAFF; CDR3 DNA: TGTGCCAGCAGTCCGTCACAGGGGGAGGTGAACACTGAAGCTTTCTTT
clone size: .; D gene: .; J gene: TRBJ2-7; V gene: TRBV10-2; CDR3 protein: CASRPPGSYEQYF; CDR3 DNA: TGCGCCAGCAGGCCCCCGGGCTCCTACGAGCAGTACTTC
clone size: .; D gene: .; J gene: TRBJ2-1; V gene: TRBV30; CDR3 protein: CACRGVGEQFF; CDR3 DNA: TGTGCCTGCCGAGGTGTGGGTGAGCAGTTCTTC
clone size: .; D gene: TRBD1; J gene: TRBJ2-7; V gene: TRBV5-7; CDR3 protein: CASSGGQGSSSYEQYF; CDR3 DNA: TGTGCCAGCAGCGGGGGACAGGGTTCGAGTTCTTACGAGCAGTACTTC
clone size: .; D gene: .; J gene: TRBJ2-7; V gene: TRBV5-8; CDR3 protein: CASSLPGSGFEQYF; CDR3 DNA: TGTGCCAGCAGCTTGCCAGGGTCAGGGTTCGAGCAGTACTTC
clone size: .; D gene: TRBD2; J gene: TRBJ2-1; V gene: TRBV6-5; CDR3 protein: CASSYSAGGSFNEQFF; CDR3 DNA: TGTGCCAGCAGTTATTCAGCGGGAGGCAGTTTCAATGAGCAGTTCTTC
clone size: .; D gene: .; J gene: TRBJ1-2; V gene: TRBV6-6; CDR3 protein: CASSSGAYYGYTF; CDR3 DNA: TGTGCCAGCAGTTCCGGGGCTTACTATGGCTACACCTTC
clone size: .; D gene: TRBD2; J gene: TRBJ2-1; V gene: TRBV7-9; CDR3 protein: CASSYFSGSSYNEQFF; CDR3 DNA: TGTGCCAGCAGCTACTTTAGCGGGAGCTCCTACAATGAGCAGTTCTTC
clone size: .; D gene: .; J gene: TRBJ1-5; V gene: TRBV6-5; CDR3 protein: CASSQGFNQPQHF; CDR3 DNA: TGTGCCAGCAGCCAAGGATTTAATCAGCCCCAGCATTTT
clone size: .; D gene: .; J gene: TRBJ2-5; V gene: TRBV6-5; CDR3 protein: CASSYTKTVQETQYF; CDR3 DNA: TGTGCCAGCAGTTACACAAAGACAGTACAAGAGACCCAGTACTTC
clone size: .; D gene: .; J gene: TRBJ2-7; V gene: TRBV21-1; CDR3 protein: CASSKALDMGFPEQYF; CDR3 DNA: TGTGCCAGCAGCAAAGCGCTCGACATGGGATTCCCCGAGCAGTACTTC
clone size: .; D gene: TRBD1; J gene: TRBJ2-7; V gene: TRBV27; CDR3 protein: CASSSTGPRLGEQYF; CDR3 DNA: TGTGCCAGCAGTTCGACAGGGCCCCGCCTAGGCGAGCAGTACTTC
clone size: .; D gene: TRBD2; J gene: TRBJ2-1; V gene: TRBV15; CDR3 protein: CATSRPGGGGEQFF; CDR3 DNA: TGTGCCACCAGCCGACCTGGGGGGGGTGGTGAGCAGTTCTTC
clone size: .; D gene: .; J gene: TRBJ2-7; V gene: TRBV13; CDR3 protein: CASSLRDSREEQYF; CDR3 DNA: TGTGCCAGCAGCTTACGGGACTCCCGCGAGGAGCAGTACTTC
clone size: once; D gene: .; J gene: TRBJ2-1; V gene: TRBV29-1; CDR3 protein: CSVGRAANNEQFF; CDR3 DNA: TGCAGCGTCGGCCGGGCGGCGAACAATGAGCAGTTCTTC
clone size: .; D gene: .; J gene: TRBJ2-5; V gene: TRBV4-2; CDR3 protein: CASSQDLRGAGETQYF; CDR3 DNA: TGTGCCAGCAGCCAAGATCTTCGGGGGGCGGGAGAGACCCAGTACTTC
clone size: .; D gene: .; J gene: TRBJ2-7; V gene: TRBV7-9; CDR3 protein: CASSPLANEQYF; CDR3 DNA: TGTGCCAGCAGCCCGTTGGCTAACGAGCAGTACTTC
clone size: once; D gene: .; J gene: TRBJ1-3; V gene: TRBV28; CDR3 protein: CASRWDRNSGNTIYF; CDR3 DNA: TGTGCCAGCAGGTGGGACCGCAACTCTGGAAACACCATATATTTT
clone size: once; D gene: .; J gene: TRBJ1-1; V gene: TRBV7-9; CDR3 protein: CASSRGVLAFF; CDR3 DNA: TGTGCCAGCAGCCGGGGGGTCCTAGCTTTCTTT
clone size: .; D gene: TRBD1; J gene: TRBJ1-3; V gene: TRBV6-1; CDR3 protein: CASSEARAGGYLGNTIYF; CDR3 DNA: TGTGCCAGCAGTGAAGCGAGGGCAGGGGGCTACCTTGGAAACACCATATATTTT
clone size: .; D gene: TRBD2; J gene: TRBJ2-3; V gene: TRBV4-3; CDR3 protein: CASSQEEREHPLDTQYF; CDR3 DNA: TGCGCCAGCAGCCAAGAGGAGCGGGAGCACCCGTTGGATACGCAGTATTTT
clone size: once; D gene: TRBD1; J gene: TRBJ2-7; V gene: TRBV27; CDR3 protein: CASSLEDRGYEQYF; CDR3 DNA: TGTGCCAGCAGTTTAGAGGACAGGGGCTACGAGCAGTACTTC
clone size: .; D gene: TRBD2; J gene: TRBJ2-7; V gene: TRBV5-4; CDR3 protein: CASSLEAGAADEQYF; CDR3 DNA: TGTGCCAGCAGCTTGGAAGCGGGGGCTGCTGACGAGCAGTACTTC
clone size: .; D gene: TRBD1; J gene: TRBJ2-5; V gene: TRBV28; CDR3 protein: CASTRTGTPQETQYF; CDR3 DNA: TGTGCCAGCACTCGGACAGGGACACCTCAAGAGACCCAGTACTTC
clone size: .; D gene: TRBD1; J gene: TRBJ1-2; V gene: TRBV27; CDR3 protein: CASSPGTGANGYTF; CDR3 DNA: TGTGCCAGCAGCCCTGGGACAGGGGCTAATGGCTACACCTTC
clone size: .; D gene: TRBD2; J gene: TRBJ2-7; V gene: TRBV4-3; CDR3 protein: CASRPTSGSTYEQYF; CDR3 DNA: TGCGCCAGCAGGCCGACTAGCGGGAGTACCTACGAGCAGTACTTC
clone size: .; D gene: TRBD1; J gene: TRBJ1-1; V gene: TRBV5-1; CDR3 protein: CASSLGQGPAGEAFF; CDR3 DNA: TGCGCCAGCAGCTTAGGACAGGGCCCTGCGGGTGAAGCTTTCTTT
clone size: .; D gene: .; J gene: TRBJ1-1; V gene: TRBV19; CDR3 protein: CASRRWVDGNTEAFF; CDR3 DNA: TGTGCCAGTCGGCGGTGGGTTGACGGGAACACTGAAGCTTTCTTT
clone size: .; D gene: .; J gene: TRBJ1-1; V gene: TRBV6-6; CDR3 protein: CASSYPEGNMNTEAFF; CDR3 DNA: TGTGCCAGCAGTTACCCAGAAGGGAACATGAACACTGAAGCTTTCTTT
clone size: .; D gene: .; J gene: TRBJ2-7; V gene: TRBV5-6; CDR3 protein: CASSFGDSYEQYF; CDR3 DNA: TGTGCCAGCAGCTTCGGCGACTCCTACGAGCAGTACTTC
clone size: .; D gene: .; J gene: TRBJ2-7; V gene: TRBV10-3; CDR3 protein: CATGLDPGYEQYF; CDR3 DNA: TGTGCCACCGGACTGGATCCGGGCTACGAGCAGTACTTC
clone size: .; D gene: .; J gene: TRBJ2-7; V gene: TRBV28; CDR3 protein: CASSNWGNEQYF; CDR3 DNA: TGTGCCAGCAGTAACTGGGGGAACGAGCAGTACTTC
clone size: .; D gene: TRBD1; J gene: TRBJ2-2; V gene: TRBV6-5; CDR3 protein: CASTRDRGRTGELFF; CDR3 DNA: TGTGCCAGCACCCGGGACAGGGGCAGAACCGGGGAGCTGTTTTTT
clone size: .; D gene: TRBD2; J gene: TRBJ2-7; V gene: TRBV7-9; CDR3 protein: CASSSTLAGGPYEQYF; CDR3 DNA: TGTGCCAGCAGCTCAACCTTAGCGGGAGGGCCCTACGAGCAGTACTTC
clone size: .; D gene: .; J gene: TRBJ2-3; V gene: TRBV27; CDR3 protein: CASSSIWGSTDTQYF; CDR3 DNA: TGTGCCAGCAGTTCTATATGGGGTAGCACAGATACGCAGTATTTT
clone size: .; D gene: TRBD2; J gene: TRBJ2-7; V gene: TRBV30; CDR3 protein: CAWSVAGGPYEQYF; CDR3 DNA: TGTGCCTGGAGTGTAGCGGGGGGGCCCTACGAGCAGTACTTC